The rows below give T cell receptor beta chains drawn from one sample of a study of blood T cell repertoires in COVID-19. The assay was immunoSEQ multiplex PCR, and TCRdb's table has in-frame clones only and misses some. In the table there are about 160,000 clones, 80% to 95% of which are singletons. Sequencing input: peripheral blood. Every receptor here comes from a man younger than 45 with COVID-19, enrolled during active disease. The CDR3 runs from the conserved cysteine through the conserved F or W. The D gene is left open where the match is weak. Clone size is shown for a subset of rows, as once, few, many or a class of expanded clone.

v_call,j_call,clone_size,d_call,cdr3_aa,cdr3_nt
TRBV6-6,TRBJ1-5,-,-,CASSRYGEGGNQPQHF,TGTGCCAGCAGTCGATACGGGGAGGGGGGCAATCAGCCCCAGCATTTT
TRBV11-1,TRBJ1-1,-,-,CASSFGPTVNTEAFF,TGTGCCAGCAGCTTTGGTCCCACAGTTAACACTGAAGCTTTCTTT
TRBV9,TRBJ1-2,-,TRBD1,CASSVRQGNGYTF,TGTGCCAGCAGCGTGAGACAGGGGAATGGCTACACCTTC
TRBV29-1,TRBJ2-1,-,TRBD1,CSVLQGAYNEQFF,TGCAGCGTTCTACAGGGGGCTTACAATGAGCAGTTCTTC
TRBV9,TRBJ2-3,-,TRBD1,CASSAGTGGIYTQYF,TGTGCCAGCAGCGCGGGGACAGGGGGTATTTATACGCAGTATTTT
TRBV19,TRBJ1-5,-,-,CASSLGLVQPQHF,TGTGCCAGTAGTCTGGGCTTGGTTCAGCCCCAGCATTTT
TRBV27,TRBJ2-2,-,TRBD2,CASRLIAGASYTGELFF,TGTGCCAGCAGACTGATAGCGGGAGCGAGCTACACCGGGGAGCTGTTTTTT
TRBV7-2,TRBJ1-4,-,-,CASSLVGAANEKLFF,TGTGCCAGCAGCTTAGTTGGGGCAGCTAATGAAAAACTGTTTTTT
TRBV4-3,TRBJ1-2,-,TRBD1,CASSQARQGMGWDGYTF,TGCGCCAGCAGCCAGGCCCGACAGGGGATGGGGTGGGATGGCTACACCTTC
TRBV3-1/TRBV3-2,TRBJ2-2,-,TRBD2,CASTSGVNTGELFF,TGTGCCAGCACTAGCGGGGTTAACACCGGGGAGCTGTTTTTT
TRBV5-1,TRBJ2-7,few,-,CASSPDSDRSSYEQYF,TGCGCCAGCAGCCCTGATTCGGACAGAAGCTCCTACGAGCAGTACTTC
TRBV7-3,TRBJ1-1,-,-,CASSSGTQNTEAFF,TGTGCCAGCAGTTCCGGGACACAGAACACTGAAGCTTTCTTT
TRBV19,TRBJ2-3,-,-,CASSIQDTQYF,TGTGCCAGTAGTATACAGGATACGCAGTATTTT
TRBV3-1/TRBV3-2,TRBJ2-7,-,-,CASSPLQGTYEQYF,TGTGCCAGCAGCCCCCTACAGGGAACCTACGAGCAGTACTTC
TRBV27,TRBJ2-7,-,TRBD1,CASSFGTGASYEQYF,TGTGCCAGCAGTTTTGGGACAGGAGCTTCTTACGAGCAGTACTTC
TRBV5-6,TRBJ1-1,-,TRBD1,CASSFRGMNTEAFF,TGTGCCAGCAGCTTCAGGGGGATGAACACTGAAGCTTTCTTT
TRBV2,TRBJ2-3,few,TRBD2,CASKAGGPVDTQYF,TGTGCCAGCAAGGCGGGAGGGCCGGTAGATACGCAGTATTTT
TRBV5-4,TRBJ2-3,-,TRBD2,CASSGGTSDTSTDTQYF,TGTGCCAGCAGCGGAGGGACTAGCGATACCAGCACAGATACGCAGTATTTT
TRBV19,TRBJ2-1,-,TRBD2,CASSPAGLYNEQFF,TGTGCCAGTAGTCCAGCGGGACTATACAATGAGCAGTTCTTC
TRBV30,TRBJ2-7,-,TRBD2,CAWREPSGTGHEQYF,TGTGCCTGGAGAGAGCCTAGCGGGACCGGGCACGAGCAGTACTTC
TRBV6-2/TRBV6-3,TRBJ1-5,-,TRBD1,CASSRTGTGFNQPQHF,TGTGCCAGCAGCAGAACCGGGACAGGTTTTAATCAGCCCCAGCATTTT
TRBV18,TRBJ1-5,-,-,CASSDSLNQPQHF,TGTGCCAGCTCCGACAGCCTCAATCAGCCCCAGCATTTT
TRBV7-9,TRBJ2-1,-,-,CASSPFGARVNEQFF,TGTGCCAGCAGTCCCTTTGGGGCACGGGTCAATGAGCAGTTCTTC
TRBV11-3,TRBJ2-4,-,TRBD1,CASSPPGQGGGVAKNIQYF,TGTGCCAGCAGCCCCCCGGGACAGGGAGGAGGGGTAGCCAAAAACATTCAGTACTTC
TRBV19,TRBJ1-3,-,-,CASSLGGGAGNTIYF,TGTGCCAGTAGCCTCGGGGGGGGTGCTGGAAACACCATATATTTT
TRBV19,TRBJ2-7,-,-,CASSPRRSYEQYF,TGTGCCAGTAGTCCTAGGAGATCATACGAGCAGTACTTC
TRBV6-5,TRBJ2-7,-,-,CASSPGARLYEQYF,TGTGCCAGCAGCCCAGGGGCTCGCCTCTACGAGCAGTACTTC
TRBV28,TRBJ1-1,-,-,CASSLKVVLEAFF,TGTGCCAGCAGTTTAAAAGTAGTGCTTGAAGCTTTCTTT
TRBV5-1,TRBJ1-1,-,-,CASSLEGRTEAFF,TGCGCCAGCAGCTTGGAAGGGAGGACTGAAGCTTTCTTT
TRBV27,TRBJ2-7,-,-,CASSFQDSSYEQYF,TGTGCCAGCAGTTTTCAGGACAGCTCCTACGAGCAGTACTTC
TRBV6-5,TRBJ2-1,-,TRBD1,CASKTGAALNEQFF,TGTGCCAGCAAAACAGGGGCCGCTTTGAATGAGCAGTTCTTC